This TCR beta chain emerged from a study of siplizumab effects on memory and regulatory T cells. Of note for this clone: Its antigen is unidentified.

Assay: immunoSEQ multiplex PCR; the TCRdb copy retains only in-frame clones and omits some. The table has more than 85,000 clones, just over 90% seen once. Broader study findings: Naive T cells appeared more varied than memory cells and looked like key alloresponse contributors.

The V end was cut by 8 bases, the J end by 0 bases, with 11 bases between. The CDR3 contains 14 residues. Per germline, CDR1 LNHNV and CDR2 YYDKDF (reference sequence). The sample comprised CD4+ T cells sorted from blood. This TCR came from a human donor in good health. The chain links TRBV15 to TRBJ1-5; D is undetermined. The CDR3 DNA follows: TGTGCCACCCAAGTGGGTAATAGCAATCAGCCCCAGCATTTT. Translated: CATQVGNSNQPQHF. The full variable domain, completed using reference TRBV15 and TRBJ1-5, is DAMVIQNPRYQVTQFGKPVTLSCSQTLNHNVMYWYQQKSSQAPKLLFHYYDKDFNNEADTPDNFQSRRPNTSFCFLDIRSPGLGDTAMYLCATQVGNSNQPQHFGDGTRLSIL.